The 6 T cell receptor beta chains reported below all come from one sample, sequenced in a study of shared clonotypes between healthy human individuals. TCRdb keeps only in-frame clones here, not all; method: immunoSEQ multiplex PCR. Of 470,000 or so clones in the sample, 81% were seen once. The material sequenced was PBMCs. These receptors originate from a woman aged 40 to 50 in good health. Some clones in this sample may be carry-over from other donors' samples.

V and J are TRBV11-2 and TRBJ2-1; TRBD2 matches 10 bases. Germline lookup yields CDR1 SGHAT and CDR2 FQNNGV. The V and J ends lost 5 bases and 5 bases, in that order; junction bases with no gene match: 6. The CDR3 extends over 15 amino acids. The CDR3 spells CASSRTGTSDNEQFF. CDR3 DNA sequence: TGTGCCAGCAGCAGGACCGGGACTAGCGACAATGAGCAGTTCTTC.

About this clone itself: A read error likely explains this, since a far larger clone differs by one base. Other DNA sequences in this sample translate to the same CDR3. The chain couples TRBV7-3 to TRBJ2-3; the match to TRBD2 covers 8 bases. This CDR3 has 18 residues. Looked up from germline, CDR1 is SGHTA and CDR2 is FQGTGA. The CDR3 sequence is CASSLRGRLATFTDTQYF. CDR3 coding DNA: TGTGCAAGCAGCTTACGGGGTAGACTAGCGACCTTCACAGATACGCAGTATTTT.

DNA for the CDR3: TGCAGCGTTGGTGGTAGCGGAACTCCAGATACGCAGTATTTT. Translation: CSVGGSGTPDTQYF. The chain joins TRBV29-1 to TRBJ2-3, with D possibly being TRBD2 (6 bases). V was cut by 4 bases and J by 4 bases, with 15 bases left in between. The CDR3 loop spans 14 amino acids. Germline V gene sequence: CDR1 SQVTM, CDR2 ANQGSEA.

The CDR3, as DNA: TGTGCCAGCCGGGACAGCTCTGGAAACACCATATATTTT. Translation gives CASRDSSGNTIYF. The rearrangement joins TRBV28 to TRBJ1-3; 7 bases are shared with TRBD1. V was pared by 8 bases and J by 0 bases, with 1 base of the junction left unmatched. The CDR3 has 13 amino acids. Germline V lookup: CDR1 MDHEN, CDR2 SYDVKM.

The J gene is TRBJ2-4, the V gene TRBV18; D remains ambiguous. Germline V lookup: CDR1 KGHSH, CDR2 LQKENI. The V end lost 4 bases, the J end lost 8 bases, and 24 bases lay between the germline ends. The CDR3 is made up of 17 amino acids. The CDR3 DNA is TGTGCCAGCTCACTTCGGTCGAAGGGATTGGGGTATGACATTCAGTACTTC. Protein: CASSLRSKGLGYDIQYF.

Points on this clone: Only one base separates this from a far larger clonotype, so it likely reflects a read error. The chain recombines TRBV2 with TRBJ2-5, with D unclear. The J call could be wrong; TRBJ2-7 is a better fit for the DNA end. The CDR3 sequence is 16 residues long. Germline V gene sequence: CDR1 SNHLY, CDR2 FYNNEI. CDR3 protein: CASSEGLVNISYEQYF. CDR3 DNA sequence: TGTGCCAGCAGTGAAGGTTTAGTGAACATCTCCTACGAGCAGTACTTC.